The rows below give T cell receptor beta chains drawn from one sample of a study of blood T cell repertoires in COVID-19. TCRdb's copy holds only in-frame clones and misses some; the assay was immunoSEQ multiplex PCR. Here the sample spans 150,000 or so clones, 75% to 90% being singletons. The source material was PBMCs or T cells enriched from blood (not recorded which). The receptors here all came from a woman in her 40s who had been exposed to COVID-19. Each CDR3 is given with its conserved first and last residue. The D gene is left open where the match is weak. Clone size is given for some rows only: seen once, a few or many times, or a class if the clone is expanded.

>TRBJ1-2|.|TRBD1|TRBV19
CASSTERQGGYGYTF
TGTGCCAGTAGTACCGAACGACAGGGAGGCTATGGCTACACCTTC
>TRBJ2-2|.|.|TRBV2
CAREVLPSGGELFF
TGTGCCAGGGAGGTCCTACCCAGTGGCGGGGAGCTGTTTTTT
>TRBJ2-7|.|.|TRBV28
CASREDRFYSYEQYF
TGTGCCAGCAGAGAAGACAGGTTCTACTCCTACGAGCAGTACTTC
>TRBJ2-1|.|TRBD2|TRBV7-9
CASSFIAGHYNEQFF
TGTGCCAGCAGCTTCATAGCGGGCCACTACAATGAGCAGTTCTTC
>TRBJ1-5|.|.|TRBV21-1
CASSPRRNRGPDQPQHF
TGTGCCAGCAGCCCCCGAAGGAACAGGGGACCTGATCAGCCCCAGCATTTT
>TRBJ1-2|.|.|TRBV6-8
CASRPAGPEGYTF
TGTGCCAGCAGACCGGCGGGCCCGGAAGGCTACACCTTC
>TRBJ2-1|once|TRBD2|TRBV12-5
CASGLFSTGGTSGGISEQFF
TGTGCTAGTGGTTTGTTTTCGACAGGGGGGACTAGCGGGGGTATTTCTGAGCAGTTCTTC
>TRBJ2-7|.|TRBD2|TRBV5-4
CASSLGTSRALEQYF
TGTGCCAGCAGCTTGGGGACTAGCAGGGCCCTCGAGCAGTACTTC
>TRBJ1-1|.|.|TRBV7-8
CASSLKMGPVRGAFF
TGTGCCAGCAGCCTAAAAATGGGGCCCGTCAGGGGAGCTTTCTTT
>TRBJ1-2|.|.|TRBV18
CASSPGSDGGYGYTF
TGTGCCAGCTCACCAGGATCTGACGGGGGCTATGGCTACACCTTC
>TRBJ1-2|few|TRBD1|TRBV5-6
CASSFEGAGYGYTF
TGTGCCAGCAGCTTTGAGGGGGCAGGTTATGGCTACACCTTC
>TRBJ1-2|once|.|TRBV27
CASSLSEELDYGYTF
TGTGCCAGCAGTTTATCAGAGGAATTAGACTATGGCTACACCTTC